The entry below gives a single T cell receptor beta chain sequence along with its context. The antigen it recognizes is unknown. No base quality values were provided; no much bigger clone lies one nucleotide off. Systemically healthy Caucasian individuals from Russia, 39 in total and aged about 6 to 90 years, were included as donors. Each donor gave 8 to 10 milliliters of peripheral blood, drawn into EDTA-treated Vacutainer tubes. Ficoll-Paque density-gradient centrifugation was used to isolate PBMCs, with at least 6.5 million per sample. Trizol reagent was used to extract total RNA from the PBMCs, yielding at least 6 micrograms per sample. For every donor, flow cytometry on a PBMC aliquot measured the percentage of naive CD45RAhigh/CD27high T cells. Library preparation was by 5' RACE. Sequencing took place on an Illumina HiSeq 2500. The second PCR ran for about 7 to 11 cycles and used a J-beta primer mix along with a sample-barcoded 5' primer. Each TCR beta cDNA molecule received a unique molecular identifier from a template-switch 5' adaptor carrying 12 random nucleotides. At least 3 million CDR3-containing paired-end reads were obtained from each sample. First-strand cDNA synthesis was performed from all RNA using the Mint cDNA synthesis kit, with priming by a TRBC-specific oligonucleotide. All cDNA was treated with uracil-DNA glycosylase and then went through a first 18-cycle PCR with the universal primers M1SS and BC2_uni_R. As for how the authors treated the data: Each sample was normalized by randomly selecting 1 million high-quality reads, each carrying a distinct molecular identifier. Instead of being binned into consensus sequences, reads that shared molecular identifiers were thrown out. MiTCR, run with a Q25 quality threshold and the strictest error-elimination algorithm, handled CDR3 identification, clonotype clustering and error correction. A nonparametric unseen species model using Euler transformation provided a lower-bound estimate of total TCR beta diversity. Using fastp trimming at Q25 and MiXCR clonotype assembly, TCRdb reanalyzed the public sequencing data and kept in-frame beta chains. Records with the same CDR3 protein are collapsed into one entry carrying the most frequent genes and DNA. These V and J calls are TCRdb output, not the study's own analysis. The sample data list around 900,000 distinct CDR3 sequences, and less than 35% of these were observed just once. The leading ten clones occupy 15% to 20% of the sample.

This sample stems from a study of blood T cells in healthy people across ages (dated by TCRdb to between 2014 and 2017). With regard to the full study: Template switching captured roughly one uniquely barcoded TCR beta cDNA molecule per two T cells in model experiments. To avoid experimental bias, donors of different ages were randomly spread across the sequencing lanes. The donors were split into four age groups: young (average 16 years), middle-aged (roughly 42), aged (62) and long-lived (roughly 86). Using the same blood draw, the study looked at two additional independent replicas of 1 million unique cDNA reads for two donors, one aged 18 to 30 and the other aged 80 or older. Age-related changes in TCR beta repertoire diversity were measured in the study by deep sequencing normalized with unique cDNA molecular identifiers. Overall results and qualifications from the work: The percentage of naive T cells measured by flow cytometry correlated strongly with observed TCR beta diversity. Because the CMV infection status of the donors was unknown, age-related changes in expanded clonotypes may potentially have been confounded. Observed TCR beta diversity per million T cells fell roughly linearly with age, and a significant reduction was already apparent by age roughly 40. Compared with the aged group, the long-lived group had more naive CD4+ T cells, fewer expanded clones and increased TCR diversity, suggesting age selection. Estimates of total diversity from one million sequenced T cells were regarded as lower bounds and underestimates. Conclusive comparison of naive and antigen-experienced compartments was prevented by the profiling of bulk unsorted PBMCs.

The CDR3 numbers 11 residues from cysteine through phenylalanine. The entry retains the CDR3 DNA only, 33 bases that are in frame from base 1. The V and J ends are trimmed by 5 bases and 5 bases, leaving 9 bases between them. The germline V gene gives CDR1 as SQVTM and CDR2 as ANQGSEA. The chain is encoded by TRBV29-1 joined to TRBJ1-2; TRBD1 is perhaps the D gene, given 5 matching bases. The sample taken for sequencing was blood. This receptor was obtained from a woman aged 80 or older in good health. The sequenced DNA: TGCAGCGTTATCAGGGAGTATGGCTACACCTTC. It translates as CSVIREYGYTF. Where the CDR3 stops, the reference TRBV29-1 and TRBJ1-2 genes take over; the full variable domain is SAVISQKPSRDICQRGTSLTIQCQVDSQVTMMFWYRQQPGQSLTLIATANQGSEATYESGFVIDKFPISRPNLTFSTLTVSNMSPEDSSIYLCSVIREYGYTFGSGTRLTVV.